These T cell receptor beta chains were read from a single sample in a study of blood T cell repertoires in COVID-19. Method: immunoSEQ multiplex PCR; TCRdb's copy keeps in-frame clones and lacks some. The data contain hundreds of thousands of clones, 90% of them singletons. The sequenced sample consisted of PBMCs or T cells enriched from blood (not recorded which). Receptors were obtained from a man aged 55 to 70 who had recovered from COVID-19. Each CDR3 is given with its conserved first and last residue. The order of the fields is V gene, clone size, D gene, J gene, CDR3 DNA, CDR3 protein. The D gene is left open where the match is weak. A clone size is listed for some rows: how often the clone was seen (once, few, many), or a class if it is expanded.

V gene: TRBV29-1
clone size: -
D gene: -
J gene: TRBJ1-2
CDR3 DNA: TGCAGCGTTGTTTTCCACAGCCACTATGGCTACACCTTC
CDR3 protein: CSVVFHSHYGYTF

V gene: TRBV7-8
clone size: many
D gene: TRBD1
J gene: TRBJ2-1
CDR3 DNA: TGTGCCAGCGCCCTACAGGGGGCTAGCGGCTACAATGAGCAGTTCTTC
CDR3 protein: CASALQGASGYNEQFF

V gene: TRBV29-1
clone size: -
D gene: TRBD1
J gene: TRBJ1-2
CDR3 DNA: TGCAGCGTTGAACGCCAGGGGGATAATGGCTACACCTTC
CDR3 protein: CSVERQGDNGYTF

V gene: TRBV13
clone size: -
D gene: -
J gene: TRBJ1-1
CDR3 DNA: TGTGCCAGCAGCTTAGGCCTAATGAACACTGAAGCTTTCTTT
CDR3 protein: CASSLGLMNTEAFF

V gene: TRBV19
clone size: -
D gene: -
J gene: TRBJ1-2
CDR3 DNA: TGTGCCAGTAGTATCCTCGGGGGTCCTTATGGCTACACCTTC
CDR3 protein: CASSILGGPYGYTF

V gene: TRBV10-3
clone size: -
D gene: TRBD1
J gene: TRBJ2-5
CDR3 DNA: TGTGCCAGGGTAGGGACAGGAGCTATCCAAGAGACCCAGTACTTC
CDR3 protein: CARVGTGAIQETQYF

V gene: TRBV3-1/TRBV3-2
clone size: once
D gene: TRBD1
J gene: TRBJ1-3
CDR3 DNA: TGTGCCAGCAGCCAAGGGACAGGGGTTGGAAACACCATATATTTT
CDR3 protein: CASSQGTGVGNTIYF

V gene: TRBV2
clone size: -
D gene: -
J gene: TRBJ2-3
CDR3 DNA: TGTGCCAGCAGTATACGGGACACAGATACGCAGTATTTT
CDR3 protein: CASSIRDTDTQYF

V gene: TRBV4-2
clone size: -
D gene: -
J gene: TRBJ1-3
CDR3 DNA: TGTGCCAGCAGCCGCGACTGGATCTCTGGAAACACCATATATTTT
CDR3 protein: CASSRDWISGNTIYF

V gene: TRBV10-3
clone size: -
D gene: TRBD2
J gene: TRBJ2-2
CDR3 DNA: TGTGCCATCGGGAAGCGGGAGGGCTTCGGGGAGCTGTTTTTT
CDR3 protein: CAIGKREGFGELFF

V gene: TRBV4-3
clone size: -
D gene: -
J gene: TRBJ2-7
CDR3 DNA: TGCGCCAGCAGCCACAACAGGGGGGGGTACGAGCAGTACTTC
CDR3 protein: CASSHNRGGYEQYF

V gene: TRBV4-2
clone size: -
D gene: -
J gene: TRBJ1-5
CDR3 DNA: TGTGCCAGCAGCCAAGTAGCTAATCAGCCCCAGCATTTT
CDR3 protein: CASSQVANQPQHF

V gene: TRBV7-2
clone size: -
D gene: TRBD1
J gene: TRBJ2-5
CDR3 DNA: TGTGCCAGCAGCTTAGCCACAGGGACAGGGGGCCCCTGGGGGGAGACCCAGTACTTC
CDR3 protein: CASSLATGTGGPWGETQYF

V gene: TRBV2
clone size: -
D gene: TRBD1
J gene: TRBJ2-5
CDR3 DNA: TGTGCCAGCAGTCACAGGACAGGGCAAGAGACCCAGTACTTC
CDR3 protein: CASSHRTGQETQYF

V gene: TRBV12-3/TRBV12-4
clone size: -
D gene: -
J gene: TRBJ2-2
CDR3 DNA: TGTGCCAGCAGTTTGGGCTACACCGGGGAGCTGTTTTTT
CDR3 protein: CASSLGYTGELFF

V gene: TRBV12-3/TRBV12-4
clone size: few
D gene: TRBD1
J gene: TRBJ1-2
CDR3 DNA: TGTGCCAGCAGTCGGACAGGGAACTATGGCTACACCTTC
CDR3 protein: CASSRTGNYGYTF

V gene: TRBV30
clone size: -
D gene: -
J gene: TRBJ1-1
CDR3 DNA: TGTGCCTGGACCCTAGGAACAGGAGGGCGGGCTTTCTTT
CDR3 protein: CAWTLGTGGRAFF

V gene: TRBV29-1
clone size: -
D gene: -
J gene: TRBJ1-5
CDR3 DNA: TGCAGCGTTGTATCGGGGTTGGGTCAGCCCCAGCATTTT
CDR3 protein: CSVVSGLGQPQHF

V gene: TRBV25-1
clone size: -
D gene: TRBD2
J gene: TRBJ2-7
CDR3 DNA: TGTGCCAGCAGTCTTACTAGCGGGAGGTACGAGCAGTACTTC
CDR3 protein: CASSLTSGRYEQYF

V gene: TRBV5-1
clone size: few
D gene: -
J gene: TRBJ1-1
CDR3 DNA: TGCGCCAGCACCCCCACGGCGGGGGGGTGGGCTTTCTTT
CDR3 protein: CASTPTAGGWAFF

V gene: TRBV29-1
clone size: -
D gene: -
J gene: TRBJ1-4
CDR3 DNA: TGCAGCGTTTCCCGAGGAACTAATGAAAAACTGTTTTTT
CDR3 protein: CSVSRGTNEKLFF

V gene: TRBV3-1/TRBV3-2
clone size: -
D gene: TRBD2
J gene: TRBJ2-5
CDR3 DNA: TGTGCCAGCAGCCAAGATAGCCGGACTAGTATTCGGACCCAGTACTTC
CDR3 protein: CASSQDSRTSIRTQYF

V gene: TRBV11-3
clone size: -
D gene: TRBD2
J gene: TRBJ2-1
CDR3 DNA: TGTGCCAGCACCGGACAAAAGACTAGCGCAGAGCAGTTCTTC
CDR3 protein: CASTGQKTSAEQFF